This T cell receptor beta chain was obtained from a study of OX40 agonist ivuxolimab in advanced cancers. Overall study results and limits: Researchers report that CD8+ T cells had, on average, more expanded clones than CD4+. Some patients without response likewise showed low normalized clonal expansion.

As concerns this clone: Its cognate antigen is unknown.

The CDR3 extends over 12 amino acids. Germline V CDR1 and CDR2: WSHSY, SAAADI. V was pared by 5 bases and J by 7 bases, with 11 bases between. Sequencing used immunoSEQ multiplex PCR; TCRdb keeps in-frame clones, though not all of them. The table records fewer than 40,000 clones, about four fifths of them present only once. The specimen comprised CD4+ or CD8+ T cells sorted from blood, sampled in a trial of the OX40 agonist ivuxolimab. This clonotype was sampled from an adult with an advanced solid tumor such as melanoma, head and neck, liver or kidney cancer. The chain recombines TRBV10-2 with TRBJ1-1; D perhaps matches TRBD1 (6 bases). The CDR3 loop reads CASSPRQDEAFF. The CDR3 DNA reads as TGCGCCAGCAGTCCCCGACAGGATGAAGCTTTCTTT.